This is a list of T cell receptor beta chains from one sample in a study of T cell responses to AZD1222 COVID-19 vaccine. Sequenced by immunoSEQ multiplex PCR; TCRdb stores in-frame clones only, minus some. The table lists 120,000 to 150,000 clones, roughly 89% of them singletons. Specimen: peripheral blood, collected 28 days after the second AZD1222 dose. The receptors come from an adult who received the AZD1222 COVID-19 vaccine. Both conserved end residues are part of each CDR3. Each record gives: clone size, D gene, V gene, J gene, CDR3 DNA, CDR3 protein. D genes are given only for firm matches. Clone size, where shown, is once, few, many, or a class for clones that have expanded.

>NA|TRBD1|TRBV5-4|TRBJ2-7
TGTGCCAGCAGCGCTGGACAGGGAACGACCTACGAGCAGTACTTC
CASSAGQGTTYEQYF
>NA|TRBD2|TRBV5-4|TRBJ2-5
TGTGCCAGCAGCTTTAAGACTAGCGGCCAAGAGACCCAGTACTTC
CASSFKTSGQETQYF
>NA|TRBD1|TRBV5-4|TRBJ1-2
TGTGCCAGCAGCTTGGTGTCGGCAGGGGGCTATGGCTACACCTTC
CASSLVSAGGYGYTF
>NA|NA|TRBV9|TRBJ2-2
TGTGCCAGCAGCGTACCGAACACCGGGGAGCTGTTTTTT
CASSVPNTGELFF
>NA|NA|TRBV5-4|TRBJ2-2
TGTGCCAGCAGCCGGGAACTCGGGGCCCGGGTCGGGGAGCTGTTTTTT
CASSRELGARVGELFF
>once|TRBD2|TRBV7-2|TRBJ2-7
TGTGCCAGCAGCCTTGGACCGGTAGCGGGCTCCGGGGTTCACGAGCAGTACTTC
CASSLGPVAGSGVHEQYF
>NA|NA|TRBV7-2|TRBJ2-7
TGTGCCAGCAGCTTAGTACCCGAGGATCAGCAGTACTTC
CASSLVPEDQQYF
>NA|NA|TRBV6-4|TRBJ2-1
TGTGCCAGCAGTGACTCGATTACTGCGGTTGGGAAGCAGTTCTTC
CASSDSITAVGKQFF
>NA|TRBD1|TRBV6-5|TRBJ1-2
TGTGCCAGCAGCCCCCGGGACAGGGAAGCGGGGGGCTACACCTTC
CASSPRDREAGGYTF
>NA|NA|TRBV7-2|TRBJ2-7
TGTGCCAGCAGCTTAGTGGTGAACTCCTACGAGCAGTACTTC
CASSLVVNSYEQYF
>few|NA|TRBV30|TRBJ1-4
TGTGCCTGGAGTGCCCGAGGTCTGGAAAAACTGTTTTTT
CAWSARGLEKLFF
>NA|TRBD2|TRBV15|TRBJ2-1
TGTGCCACCAGCAGGATGGGGACTAGCGGGAGACATGAGCAGTTCTTC
CATSRMGTSGRHEQFF
>NA|NA|TRBV30|TRBJ1-2
TGTGCCTGGAGCGGCCAGGGGAACTATGGCTACACCTTC
CAWSGQGNYGYTF
>NA|TRBD1|TRBV28|TRBJ2-7
TGTGCCAGCACGGGATCAGGAAAACAGGGGCGGTACGAGCAGTACTTC
CASTGSGKQGRYEQYF
>NA|NA|TRBV14|TRBJ1-2
TGTGCCAGCAGCCAGCCTCGGGAGTGGGGGGGCTACACCTTC
CASSQPREWGGYTF
>once|TRBD1|TRBV7-2|TRBJ1-2
TGTGCCAGCAGCCTGGGACAGGGGCGGTATGGCTACACCTTC
CASSLGQGRYGYTF